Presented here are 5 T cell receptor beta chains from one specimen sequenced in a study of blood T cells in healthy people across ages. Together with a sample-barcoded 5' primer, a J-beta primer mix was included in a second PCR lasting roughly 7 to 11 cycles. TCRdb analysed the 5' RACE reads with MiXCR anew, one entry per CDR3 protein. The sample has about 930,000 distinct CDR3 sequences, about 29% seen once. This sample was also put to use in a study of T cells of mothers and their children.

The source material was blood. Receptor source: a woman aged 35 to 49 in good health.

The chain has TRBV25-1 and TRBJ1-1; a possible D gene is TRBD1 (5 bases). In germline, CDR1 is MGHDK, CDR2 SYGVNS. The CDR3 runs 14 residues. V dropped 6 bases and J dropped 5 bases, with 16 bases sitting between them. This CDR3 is CASRGGGLRTEAFF. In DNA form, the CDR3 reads TGTGCCAGCAGGGGGGGAGGGCTCCGGACTGAAGCTTTCTTT.

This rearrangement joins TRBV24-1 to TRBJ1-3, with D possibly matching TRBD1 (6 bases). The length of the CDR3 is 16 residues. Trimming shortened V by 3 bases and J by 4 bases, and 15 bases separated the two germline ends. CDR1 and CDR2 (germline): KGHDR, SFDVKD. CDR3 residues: CATSDVRTGKGNTIYF. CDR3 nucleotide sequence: TGTGCCACCAGTGATGTCCGAACAGGGAAAGGAAACACCATATATTTT.

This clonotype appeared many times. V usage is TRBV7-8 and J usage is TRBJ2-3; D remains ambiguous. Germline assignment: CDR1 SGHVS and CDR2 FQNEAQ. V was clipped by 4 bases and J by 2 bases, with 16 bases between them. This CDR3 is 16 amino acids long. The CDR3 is CASSSRVHLTTDTQYF. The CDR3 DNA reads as TGTGCCAGCAGCTCTAGAGTACACCTTACCACAGATACGCAGTATTTT.

CDR3 region: CASSSGLNPYEQYF. CDR3 nucleotides: TGTGCCAGCAGTTCTGGACTCAACCCCTACGAGCAGTACTTC. This rearrangement joins TRBV12-3 or TRBV12-4 to TRBJ2-4; D perhaps matches TRBD2 (5 bases). The end of the DNA is better explained by TRBJ2-7, so the J call may be wrong. CDR3 length: 14 amino acids.

CDR3 sequence reads: CASSPTRSGVAEAFF. The CDR3 nucleotides are TGTGCCAGCAGCCCCACGAGATCAGGCGTCGCTGAAGCTTTCTTT. V and J are TRBV7-9 and TRBJ1-1; D is ambiguous. Germline CDR1 is SEHNR and CDR2 is FQNEAQ (reference sequence). The CDR3 runs to 15 residues. The ends were cut back, 5 bases at V and 6 bases at J, with 19 bases in the middle.